This TCR beta chain was recovered during a study of CD8+CD57+ T cells in acquired aplastic anemia. Across the whole study: The mean DNA yield obtained from sorted CD4+ and CD8+ cells came to around 3 ug. Findings and limits, study-wide: The study found no significant CD8+ Simpson's diversity difference between patients and controls.

Germline V gene data show CDR1 as MGHDK and CDR2 as SYGVNS. Trimming stripped 5 bases from V and 3 bases from J, with 14 bases between. This CDR3 comprises 15 residues. The patients chosen for sequencing had shown expansion of CD8+CD57+ cells (detected by flow cytometry). This clonotype was counted at least ten times. Its target is unknown. The study profiled TCR beta VDJ and CDR3 using genomic DNA as template. Each CDR3 protein is one row after TCRdb ran MiXCR on the reads. The sample includes about 150,000 distinct CDR3 sequences, over 50% of them seen just once. The clonotype comes from a human donor with aplastic anemia. This chain uses TRBV25-1 with TRBJ2-1; D call uncertain. Sequencing was performed on sorted CD4+, CD8+, or CD8+CD57+ T cells (not recorded which) from PBMCs. The CDR3 bases are TGTGCCAGCAGTCCTGACTCGTCTAGCTACAATGAGCAGTTCTTC. This translates into CASSPDSSSYNEQFF.